This T cell receptor beta chain was identified in a study of blood T cell repertoires in COVID-19. This CDR3 is built from 14 residues. Germline CDR1 SGHKS, CDR2 YYEKEE (reference sequence). V was cut by 4 bases and J by 0 bases, with 8 bases left in between. In the authors' workflow: Amplifying reference gene primers gave estimates of nucleated cell counts. Here immunoSEQ multiplex PCR was the method, and the copy in TCRdb shows in-frame clones only, minus some. That table gives V, J and clone size, and the DNA gave D and trimming. The sample lists roughly 250,000 clones, roughly 79% seen once, with about 2% in the top ten.

The gene calls are TRBV5-5 and TRBJ1-5; D not certain. The receptor was derived from a woman at least 80 years old with acute or convalescent COVID-19. The sample comprised peripheral blood. This CDR3 reads CASSLVISNQPQHF. The CDR3 bases are TGTGCCAGCAGCCTCGTTATTAGCAATCAGCCCCAGCATTTT.